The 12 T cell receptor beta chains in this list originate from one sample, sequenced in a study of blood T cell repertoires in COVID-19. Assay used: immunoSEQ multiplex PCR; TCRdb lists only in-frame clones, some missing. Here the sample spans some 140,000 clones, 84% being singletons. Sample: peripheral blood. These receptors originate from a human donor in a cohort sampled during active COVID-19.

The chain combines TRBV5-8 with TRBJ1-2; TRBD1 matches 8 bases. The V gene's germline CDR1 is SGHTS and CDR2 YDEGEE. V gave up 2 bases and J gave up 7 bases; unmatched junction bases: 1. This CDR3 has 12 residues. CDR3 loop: CASSLTGGGYTF. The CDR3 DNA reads TGTGCCAGCAGCTTAACAGGGGGTGGCTACACCTTC.

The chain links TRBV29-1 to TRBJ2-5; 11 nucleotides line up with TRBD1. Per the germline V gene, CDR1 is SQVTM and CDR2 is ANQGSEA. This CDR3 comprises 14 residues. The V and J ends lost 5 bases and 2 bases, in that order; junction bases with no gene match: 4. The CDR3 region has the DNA TGCAGCGTTCGGGACAGGGGGAGGCAAGAGACCCAGTACTTC. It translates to CSVRDRGRQETQYF.

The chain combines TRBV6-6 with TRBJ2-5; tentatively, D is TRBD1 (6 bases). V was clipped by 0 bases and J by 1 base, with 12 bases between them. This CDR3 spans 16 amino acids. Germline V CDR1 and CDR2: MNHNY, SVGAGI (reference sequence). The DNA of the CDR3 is TGTGCCAGCAGTTACTCGGCCCAGGGGCCCCAAGAGACCCAGTACTTC. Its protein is CASSYSAQGPQETQYF.

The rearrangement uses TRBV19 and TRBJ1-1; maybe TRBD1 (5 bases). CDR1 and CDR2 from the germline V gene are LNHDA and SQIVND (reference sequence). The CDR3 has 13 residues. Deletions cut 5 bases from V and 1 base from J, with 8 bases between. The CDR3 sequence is CASSYGGNTEAFF. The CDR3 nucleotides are TGTGCCAGTAGTTACGGGGGGAACACTGAAGCTTTCTTT.

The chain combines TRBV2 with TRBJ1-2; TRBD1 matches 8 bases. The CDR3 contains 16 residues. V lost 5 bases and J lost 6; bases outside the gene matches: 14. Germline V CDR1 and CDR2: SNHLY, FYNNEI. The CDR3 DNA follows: TGTGCCAGCAGTCTCAGCACCGCTTGGACAGGGAATGGCTACACCTTC. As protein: CASSLSTAWTGNGYTF.

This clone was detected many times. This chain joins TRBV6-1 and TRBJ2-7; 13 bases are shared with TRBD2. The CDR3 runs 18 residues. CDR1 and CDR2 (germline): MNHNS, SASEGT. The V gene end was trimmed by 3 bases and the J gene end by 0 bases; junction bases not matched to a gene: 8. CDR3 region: CASSDRTSGGPSSYEQYF. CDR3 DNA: TGTGCCAGCAGTGATCGGACTAGCGGGGGACCGAGCTCCTACGAGCAGTACTTC.

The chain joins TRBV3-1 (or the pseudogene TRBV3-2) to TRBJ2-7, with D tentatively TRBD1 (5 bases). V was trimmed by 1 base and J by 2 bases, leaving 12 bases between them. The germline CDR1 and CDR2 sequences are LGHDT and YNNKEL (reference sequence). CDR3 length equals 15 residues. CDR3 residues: CASSQVLTGAYEQYF. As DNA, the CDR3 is TGTGCCAGCAGCCAAGTCCTCACAGGAGCCTACGAGCAGTACTTC.

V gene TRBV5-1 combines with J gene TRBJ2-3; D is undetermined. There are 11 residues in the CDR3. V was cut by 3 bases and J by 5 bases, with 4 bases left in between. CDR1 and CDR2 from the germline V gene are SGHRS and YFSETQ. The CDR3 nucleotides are TGCGCCAGCAGCTCCCGAGATACGCAGTATTTT. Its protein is CASSSRDTQYF. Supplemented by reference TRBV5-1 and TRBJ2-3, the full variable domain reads KAGVTQTPRYLIKTRGQQVTLSCSPISGHRSVSWYQQTPGQGLQFLFEYFSETQRNKGNFPGRFSGRQFSNSRSEMNVSTLELGDSALYLCASSSRDTQYFGPGTRLTVL.

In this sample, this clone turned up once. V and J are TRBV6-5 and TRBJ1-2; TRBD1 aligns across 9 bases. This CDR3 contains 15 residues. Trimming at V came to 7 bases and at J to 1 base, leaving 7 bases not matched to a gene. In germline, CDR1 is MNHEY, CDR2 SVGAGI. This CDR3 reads CASTKGTGNNYGYTF. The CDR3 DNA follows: TGTGCCAGCACTAAAGGGACAGGGAATAACTATGGCTACACCTTC.

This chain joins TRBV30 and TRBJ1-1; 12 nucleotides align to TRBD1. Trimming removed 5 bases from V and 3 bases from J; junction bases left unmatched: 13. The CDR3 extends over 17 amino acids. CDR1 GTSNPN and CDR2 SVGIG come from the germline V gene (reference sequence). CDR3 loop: CAWRKPGTGGVDTEAFF. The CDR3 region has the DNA TGTGCCTGGCGCAAACCCGGGACAGGGGGCGTCGACACTGAAGCTTTCTTT.

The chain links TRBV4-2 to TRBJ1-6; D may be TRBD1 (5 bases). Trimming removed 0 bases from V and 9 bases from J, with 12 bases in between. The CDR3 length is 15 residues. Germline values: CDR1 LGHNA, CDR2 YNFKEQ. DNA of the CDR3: TGTGCCAGCAGCCAAGATGGGGCAGGCAGTTCACCCCTCCACTTT. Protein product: CASSQDGAGSSPLHF.

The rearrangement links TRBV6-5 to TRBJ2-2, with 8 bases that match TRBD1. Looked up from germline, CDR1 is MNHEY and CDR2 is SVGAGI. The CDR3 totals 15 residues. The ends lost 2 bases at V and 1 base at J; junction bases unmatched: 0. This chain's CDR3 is CASSYGTGNTGELFF. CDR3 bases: TGTGCCAGCAGTTACGGGACAGGGAACACCGGGGAGCTGTTTTTT.